Below, 30 T cell receptor beta chains from the same sample are listed, as sequenced in a study of cytomegalovirus exposure and HLA in healthy donors. It was with 60 Vbeta and 13 Jbeta primers that the PCR ran. The assay was immunoSEQ multiplex PCR, and TCRdb's table has in-frame clones only and misses some. The sample contains roughly 130,000 clones, approximately 84% of which appear only once. Sequencing was done on a sample of PBMCs. The origin of the receptors is a boy aged 2-9 years in good health and CMV-seronegative.

The chain recombines TRBV5-1 with TRBJ2-3; unclear D gene. The length of the CDR3 is 12 residues. V gave up 0 bases and J gave up 10 bases, with 9 bases separating them. CDR1 SGHRS and CDR2 YFSETQ come from the germline V gene. CDR3 coding DNA: TGCGCCAGCAGCTTGGAGCCGGCGGCGCAGTATTTT. It specifies CASSLEPAAQYF. Based on the CDR3 plus reference TRBV5-1 and TRBJ2-3, the full variable domain is KAGVTQTPRYLIKTRGQQVTLSCSPISGHRSVSWYQQTPGQGLQFLFEYFSETQRNKGNFPGRFSGRQFSNSRSEMNVSTLELGDSALYLCASSLEPAAQYFGPGTRLTVL.

This clone was detected a few times. The rearrangement links TRBV4-2 to TRBJ2-3; tentative D call: TRBD1 (5 bases). The CDR3 length is 16 residues. V was trimmed by 0 bases and J by 0 bases, leaving 10 bases between them. Germline V lookup: CDR1 LGHNA, CDR2 YNFKEQ. CDR3 loop: CASSQDPPGSTDTQYF. CDR3 bases: TGTGCCAGCAGCCAAGATCCCCCAGGGAGCACAGATACGCAGTATTTT.

This clone was recorded a few times. CDR3 sequence reads: CASSFGQGNTEAFF. Here the CDR3 DNA reads TGCGCCAGCAGCTTCGGACAGGGGAACACTGAAGCTTTCTTT. This chain connects TRBV5-1 to TRBJ1-1; TRBD1 matches at 8 bases. The junction had 1 base not matched to a gene; V was cut back by 2 bases and J by 1 base. Looked up from germline, CDR1 is SGHRS and CDR2 is YFSETQ. The CDR3 is 14 residues long.

The chain is built from TRBV15 and TRBJ1-1, with D perhaps TRBD1 (5 bases). Per the germline V gene, CDR1 is LNHNV and CDR2 is YYDKDF (reference sequence). The length of the CDR3 is 15 residues. Between the trimmed V and J ends, which lost 5 bases and 5 bases, there was a span of 18 bases. The CDR3 here is CATSSPRGGATEAFF. DNA for the CDR3: TGTGCCACCAGCTCTCCGAGGGGAGGGGCGACTGAAGCTTTCTTT.

Only one count was recorded for this clone. The chain links TRBV5-4 to TRBJ2-2, with 14 bases matching TRBD2. The CDR3 runs 19 residues. Germline V CDR1 and CDR2: SGHNT, YYREEE (reference sequence). V lost 4 bases, J lost 6 bases, and 14 bases stayed unmatched. DNA for the CDR3: TGTGCCAGCAGCCTTGGACTAGCGGGAGGCCTCGGAAACCCCGGGGAGCTGTTTTTT. Amino acids: CASSLGLAGGLGNPGELFF.

V usage is TRBV7-5 and J usage is TRBJ1-6; no DNA check was done on the table's D call, TRBD1. TRBV7-5 is noted as a pseudogene. The CDR3 extends over 16 amino acids. CDR3 loop: CARSQGAGYYNSPLHF. In DNA form, the CDR3 reads TGTGCCAGAAGCCAGGGGGCCGGGTACTATAATTCACCCCTCCACTTT.

The CDR3 sequence is CASSRGQDQPQHF. The CDR3 DNA sequence: TGTGCCAGCTCCAGGGGGCAGGATCAGCCCCAGCATTTT. This chain uses TRBV6-5 with TRBJ1-5; 8 bases line up with TRBD1. After removal of 8 bases from V and 5 bases from J, the junction contained 5 bases not matched to a gene. The CDR3 is 13 residues long. Germline V gene sequence: CDR1 MNHEY, CDR2 SVGAGI.

This chain connects TRBV7-2 to TRBJ2-7, with D perhaps matching TRBD1 (6 bases). The ends were cut back, 1 base at V and 2 bases at J, with 12 bases in the middle. Germline CDR1 and CDR2: SGHTA and FQGNSA. This CDR3 is 15 amino acids long. The CDR3 sequence is CASSLGWAGAYEQYV. The CDR3 coding sequence is TGTGCCAGCAGCTTAGGTTGGGCAGGGGCCTACGAGCAGTACGTC.

This chain links TRBV11-2 with TRBJ1-1; D is unclear. Germline V gene lookup returns CDR1 SGHAT and CDR2 FQNNGV. V dropped 4 bases and J dropped 1 base, with 10 bases sitting between them. This CDR3 region has 14 residues. Here the CDR3 reads CASSSGPGNTEAFF. CDR3 sequence (DNA): TGTGCCAGCAGCTCCGGTCCCGGGAACACTGAAGCTTTCTTT.

The rearrangement uses TRBV27 and TRBJ2-2, with 7 positions matching TRBD1. Germline V CDR1 and CDR2: MNHEY, SMNVEV (reference sequence). Unmatched junction bases numbered 8, after V lost 6 bases and J lost 4 bases. This CDR3 region has 15 residues. The CDR3 protein is CASSPPTGSTGELFF. The CDR3 DNA is TGTGCCAGCAGCCCACCGACAGGGAGCACCGGGGAGCTGTTTTTT.

The CDR3 protein is CASSVGTSGRNEQFF. The CDR3 nucleotides are TGTGCCAGCAGCGTCGGGACTAGCGGGAGAAATGAGCAGTTCTTC. V and J are TRBV11-2 and TRBJ2-1; TRBD2 aligns across 14 bases. From germline, CDR1 is SGHAT and CDR2 FQNNGV. The CDR3 consists of 15 residues. V was clipped by 5 bases and J by 7 bases; unmatched bases: 4.

V gene TRBV9 combines with J gene TRBJ2-5; TRBD2 aligns across 16 bases. Germline lookup yields CDR1 SGDLS and CDR2 YYNGEE. V lost 2 bases to trimming and J lost 5 bases; unmatched junction nucleotides: 6. CDR3 length: 17 residues. This chain's CDR3 is CASSVGLAGGPRETQYF. The CDR3 nucleotides are TGTGCCAGCAGCGTGGGACTAGCGGGAGGGCCGAGGGAGACCCAGTACTTC.

The CDR3 DNA sequence: TGTGCCAGCAGCCAAGTCCTTTCCTACGAGCAGTACTTC. This gives the protein CASSQVLSYEQYF. The V call is TRBV14, the J call TRBJ2-7; D not resolved. Germline V gene lookup returns CDR1 SGHDN and CDR2 FVKESK. This CDR3 region has 13 residues. Deletions cut 1 base from V and 1 base from J, with 5 bases between.

This sequence joins TRBV7-5 and TRBJ2-5; the listed D gene, TRBD1, was not tested against the DNA. TRBV7-5 is deemed a pseudogene. CDR3 length: 15 amino acids. The CDR3, as DNA: TGTGCCAGAAGCTTAAGACAGGGTAAGGGGGAGACCCAGTACTTC. Encoded protein: CARSLRQGKGETQYF.

In this sample, this clone turned up once. The rearrangement links TRBV6-5 to TRBJ2-2, with D possibly matching TRBD2 (5 bases). The CDR3 loop spans 14 amino acids. Germline assignment: CDR1 MNHEY and CDR2 SVGAGI. V was clipped by 0 bases and J by 6 bases, with 8 bases between them. CDR3 nucleotide sequence: TGTGCCAGCAGTTACTCATACGGGGCCGGGGAGCTGTTTTTT. Protein sequence: CASSYSYGAGELFF.

The chain joins TRBV5-6 to TRBJ2-5; 13 positions agree with TRBD2. CDR3 length: 17 residues. Germline V gene data show CDR1 as SGHDT and CDR2 as YYEEEE. The junction had 8 bases not matched to a gene; V was cut back by 0 bases and J by 6 bases. The CDR3 here is CASSLEIGTSGAKTQYF. Written as DNA, the CDR3 is TGTGCCAGCAGCTTGGAAATTGGGACTAGCGGGGCCAAGACCCAGTACTTC.

The CDR3 DNA reads as TGTGCCAGCCTGACGTGGGACAGCTCCTACAATGAGCAGTTCTTC. This encodes CASLTWDSSYNEQFF. The rearrangement uses TRBV2 and TRBJ2-1; 7 bases are a match to TRBD1. Germline trimming cut 8 bases from V and 0 bases from J; bases unmatched to any gene: 7. The CDR3 extends over 15 amino acids. The germline V gene has CDR1 SNHLY and CDR2 FYNNEI.

This chain links TRBV9 with TRBJ2-3; D perhaps matches TRBD1 (6 bases). CDR3 length equals 16 residues. V lost 6 bases to trimming and J lost 2 bases, with 19 bases between them. Germline V CDR1 and CDR2: SGDLS, YYNGEE. CDR3 DNA sequence: TGTGCCAGCAATGAGGGGGTCGGCAGTTACACAGATACGCAGTATTTT. It specifies CASNEGVGSYTDTQYF.

The chain is built from TRBV2 and TRBJ2-7; 8 bases align to TRBD1. Germline CDR1 and CDR2: SNHLY and FYNNEI. This CDR3 spans 14 amino acids. Trimming at V came to 5 bases and at J to 7 bases, leaving 10 bases not matched to a gene. CDR3 in DNA: TGTGCCAGCAGTAGCCAGGGGGCTTTGGGAGAGCAGTACGTC. Protein product: CASSSQGALGEQYV.

This clone was seen more than once but under ten times. The J gene is TRBJ1-1, the V gene TRBV7-2; TRBD1 matches at 9 bases. Germline V CDR1 and CDR2: SGHTA, FQGNSA. The CDR3 covers 15 residues. V gave up 3 bases and J gave up 1 base; unmatched junction bases: 3. The CDR3: CASSLMTGGNTEAFF. Here the CDR3 DNA reads TGTGCCAGCAGCTTGATGACAGGGGGGAACACTGAAGCTTTCTTT.

This chain uses TRBV19 with TRBJ1-2; possibly TRBD1 for D (5 bases). Trimming cost V 4 bases and J 2 bases, with 8 bases left between them. Germline V gene data show CDR1 as LNHDA and CDR2 as SQIVND (reference sequence). The CDR3 has 13 residues. The CDR3 coding sequence is TGTGCCAGTAGTACGACAGAGAACTATGGCTACACCTTC. Its translation: CASSTTENYGYTF.

This chain links TRBV18 with TRBJ1-5; D is possibly TRBD1 (6 bases). The length of the CDR3 is 14 residues. Trimming took off 2 bases at V and 5 bases at J, with 10 bases between the two ends. Germline CDR1 is KGHSH and CDR2 is LQKENI. CDR3 amino acids: CASSPEGVYQPQHF. CDR3 DNA: TGTGCCAGCTCACCAGAGGGGGTGTATCAGCCCCAGCATTTT.

This CDR3 is CASSTRGSNTEAFF. The CDR3 bases are TGTGCCAGCAGTACCAGGGGATCGAACACTGAAGCTTTCTTT. The V gene is TRBV6-5, the J gene TRBJ1-1; a possible D gene is TRBD1 (6 bases). With 5 bases removed from V and 1 base from J, the gap between germline ends came to 11 bases. CDR3 size: 14 residues. Germline values: CDR1 MNHEY, CDR2 SVGAGI.

The V gene is TRBV4-3, the J gene TRBJ2-7, with 9 bases lining up with TRBD1. Germline V lookup: CDR1 LGHNA, CDR2 YSLEER. Trimming cost V 4 bases and J 2 bases; bases outside gene matches: 3. This CDR3 has 14 residues. In DNA, the CDR3 is TGCGCCAGCAGCCTCCGGGACAGGGCCTACGAGCAGTACTTC. Residues: CASSLRDRAYEQYF.

CDR3 DNA: TGTGCCAGCAGTTACACGAGAGCTTATTCAACTGAAGCTTTCTTT. This gives the protein CASSYTRAYSTEAFF. The chain has TRBV6-5 and TRBJ1-1; the D is unclear. CDR1 is MNHEY, CDR2 SVGAGI, per germline. The CDR3 is 15 amino acids. The germline V and J ends were trimmed by 2 bases and 5 bases, with 15 bases remaining between them.

The chain is built from TRBV5-4 and TRBJ1-4; D call uncertain. The germline V gene encodes CDR1 SGHNT and CDR2 YYREEE (reference sequence). This CDR3 spans 14 amino acids. Trimming took off 3 bases at V and 0 bases at J, with 6 bases between the two ends. CDR3 bases: TGTGCCAGCAGCTCAAGAGCAACTAATGAAAAACTGTTTTTT. Protein: CASSSRATNEKLFF.

This chain uses TRBV6-6 with TRBJ1-1, with D tentatively TRBD1 (6 bases). The germline V gene encodes CDR1 MNHNY and CDR2 SVGAGI (reference sequence). V was trimmed by 5 bases and J by 1 base, leaving 17 bases between them. This CDR3 region has 16 residues. Here the CDR3 DNA reads TGTGCCAGCAGTCGCCCCCCGGACAGCAAGAACACTGAAGCTTTCTTT. It codes for CASSRPPDSKNTEAFF.

Comment on this clone: One junction end does not reproduce the germline sequence, and a read error may be involved. J is TRBJ2-7 and V is TRBV7-9, with 7 bases matching TRBD2. Germline CDR1 is SEHNR and CDR2 is FQNEAQ (reference sequence). This CDR3 is 15 amino acids long. CDR3 sequence (DNA): TGTTCCAGCAGCTTATCCACGGGACTACAGAACGAGCAGTACTTC. Residues: CSSSLSTGLQNEQYF.

The chain links TRBV11-1 to TRBJ2-5; D possibly corresponds to TRBD2 (5 bases). CDR1 and CDR2 (germline): SGHAT, FQDESV (reference sequence). The germline V and J ends were trimmed by 4 bases and 0 bases, with 18 bases remaining between them. The CDR3 is 17 amino acids. The CDR3 nucleotides read TGTGCCAGCAGCTCCCATGACGGACCGGGGAACCAAGAGACCCAGTACTTC. Translation: CASSSHDGPGNQETQYF.

The chain is built from TRBV4-1 and TRBJ1-1; 9 positions match TRBD1. The length of the CDR3 is 16 residues. Germline V CDR1 and CDR2: MGHRA, YSYEKL. V dropped 3 bases and J dropped 1; count of bases not matched to a gene: 6. CDR3 in amino acids: CASSHADRGANTEAFF. CDR3 sequence (DNA): TGCGCCAGCAGCCATGCGGACAGGGGTGCGAACACTGAAGCTTTCTTT.